This entry lists 27 T cell receptor beta chains sequenced from one sample in a study of blood T cell repertoires in COVID-19. Sequenced by immunoSEQ multiplex PCR; TCRdb stores in-frame clones only, minus some. The sample lists 250,000 to 350,000 clones; about 90% were seen once. What was sequenced was PBMCs or T cells enriched from blood (not recorded which). Receptors were obtained from a woman in her 30s who had recovered from COVID-19.

The chain has TRBV12-5 and TRBJ1-1; TRBD1 is a possible D gene (5 bases). In germline, CDR1 is LGHNT, CDR2 FRNRAP. The CDR3 covers 18 residues. With 0 bases removed from V and 10 bases from J, the gap between germline ends came to 27 bases. The CDR3 loop reads CASGLVLRVASQGFVAFF. CDR3 DNA: TGTGCTAGTGGTTTGGTACTTCGGGTGGCATCCCAGGGTTTTGTAGCTTTCTTT.

The chain links TRBV2 to TRBJ1-6; 7 nucleotides agree with TRBD1. CDR3 length: 14 amino acids. The J segment lost 7 bases and the V segment lost 2 bases, leaving 2 bases of the junction unmatched. The V gene's germline CDR1 is SNHLY and CDR2 FYNNEI. CDR3 in amino acids: CASSERDRNSPLHF. In DNA form, the CDR3 reads TGTGCCAGCAGTGAACGGGACAGAAATTCACCCCTCCACTTT.

The chain carries TRBV6-5 and TRBJ2-7; 12 bases map to TRBD1. CDR3 length equals 14 residues. V trimming: 6 bases; J trimming: 5 bases; junction bases outside the gene matches: 5. The germline gives CDR1 MNHEY, CDR2 SVGAGI. Written as DNA, the CDR3 is TGTGCCAGCAGCTTGGGACAGGGGGCCCACGAGCAGTACTTC. Amino acid sequence: CASSLGQGAHEQYF.

The rearrangement links TRBV9 to TRBJ2-2, with 11 bases identical to TRBD2. After removal of 4 bases from V and 6 bases from J, the junction contained 11 bases not matched to a gene. CDR3 length: 17 residues. Germline-derived CDR1 and CDR2 are SGDLS and YYNGEE. The CDR3 loop is CASSPSLSLAGAGELFF. The CDR3 bases are TGTGCCAGCAGCCCTAGCCTTTCACTAGCGGGGGCCGGGGAGCTGTTTTTT.

The chain joins TRBV6-1 to TRBJ2-1, with D uncertain. The V gene lost 3 bases and the J gene lost 7 bases, with 13 bases spanning the gap. The CDR3 runs to 14 residues. CDR1 and CDR2 from the germline V gene are MNHNS and SASEGT. The CDR3 sequence is CASSDLGSENEQFF. In DNA form, the CDR3 reads TGTGCCAGCAGTGATCTCGGCAGCGAGAATGAGCAGTTCTTC.

The CDR3 DNA reads as TGTGCCAGCAGCTTTGCTCAGGGAGGCCACACTGAAGCTTTCTTT. Translating gives CASSFAQGGHTEAFF. This rearrangement joins TRBV7-9 to TRBJ1-1, with D possibly being TRBD1 (5 bases). The germline V gene has CDR1 SEHNR and CDR2 FQNEAQ (reference sequence). Trimming took off 3 bases at V and 3 bases at J, with 14 bases between the two ends. This CDR3 region has 15 residues.

The chain joins TRBV19 to TRBJ1-1; no reliable D call. V was shortened by 6 bases and J by 1 base, with 6 bases between the two germline ends. The CDR3 is made up of 12 amino acids. The germline gives CDR1 LNHDA, CDR2 SQIVND (reference sequence). CDR3 coding DNA: TGTGCCAGTAGCACAGCGAACACTGAAGCTTTCTTT. Translation: CASSTANTEAFF.

The CDR3 protein is CASSLGVAGGRDYEQYF. The CDR3 DNA reads TGCGCCAGCAGCTTGGGAGTAGCGGGGGGCCGGGACTACGAGCAGTACTTC. This rearrangement joins TRBV5-1 to TRBJ2-7; 10 bases fit TRBD2. The germline gives CDR1 SGHRS, CDR2 YFSETQ. The CDR3 consists of 17 residues. J lost 3 bases, V lost 0 bases, and 9 bases had no gene match.

This clone was observed once. In nucleotides, the CDR3 is TGCAGTGCTAGTCCAGGGGGCACCGGGGAGCTGTTTTTT. Translation: CSASPGGTGELFF. The V call is TRBV20-1, the J call TRBJ2-2, with TRBD1 matching 7 bases. The germline V gene has CDR1 DFQATT and CDR2 SNEGSKA (reference sequence). This CDR3 spans 13 amino acids. The junction had 2 bases not matched to a gene; V was cut back by 3 bases and J by 4 bases.

The rearrangement links TRBV29-1 to TRBJ1-1; no clear D gene. Germline V gene sequence: CDR1 SQVTM, CDR2 ANQGSEA. With 7 bases removed from V and 8 bases from J, the gap between germline ends came to 11 bases. The CDR3 length is 10 residues. The CDR3 loop reads CSAGGVEAFF. The CDR3 region has the DNA TGCAGCGCCGGTGGTGTGGAAGCTTTCTTT.

Here the CDR3 reads CASSLRTWGPDTEAFF. CDR3 in DNA: TGTGCCAGCAGTTTAAGGACGTGGGGGCCAGACACTGAAGCTTTCTTT. V and J are TRBV28 and TRBJ1-1; the D gene is possibly TRBD1 (6 bases). The CDR3 has 16 residues. Germline lookup yields CDR1 MDHEN and CDR2 SYDVKM. The V end was cut by 2 bases, the J end by 3 bases, with 16 bases between.

J is TRBJ1-6 and V is TRBV6-5; D ambiguous. Per germline, CDR1 MNHEY and CDR2 SVGAGI. The CDR3 sequence is 13 residues long. V was clipped by 6 bases and J by 5 bases, with 8 bases between them. CDR3 nucleotide sequence: TGTGCCAGCAGGGGCCCCAATAATTCACCCCTCCACTTT. This encodes CASRGPNNSPLHF.

V is TRBV5-1 and J is TRBJ1-5; 9 nucleotides agree with TRBD1. Looked up from germline, CDR1 is SGHRS and CDR2 is YFSETQ. This CDR3 spans 15 amino acids. V gave up 0 bases and J gave up 3 bases; unmatched junction bases: 1. The CDR3 coding sequence is TGCGCCAGCAGCTTGGGGACAGGGGCCAATCAGCCCCAGCATTTT. Translated: CASSLGTGANQPQHF. Drawing the rest from reference TRBV5-1 and TRBJ1-5, the complete variable domain is KAGVTQTPRYLIKTRGQQVTLSCSPISGHRSVSWYQQTPGQGLQFLFEYFSETQRNKGNFPGRFSGRQFSNSRSEMNVSTLELGDSALYLCASSLGTGANQPQHFGDGTRLSIL.

The gene calls are TRBV7-3 and TRBJ2-7; D is possibly TRBD1 (5 bases). The CDR3 loop spans 13 amino acids. The germline V gene encodes CDR1 SGHTA and CDR2 FQGTGA. V dropped 6 bases and J dropped 0 bases, with 9 bases sitting between them. CDR3 sequence (DNA): TGTGCCAGCAGTCAGGGAAGCTCCTACGAGCAGTACTTC. Its protein product is CASSQGSSYEQYF.

The chain is built from TRBV5-6 and TRBJ1-6, with D maybe TRBD1 (6 bases). This CDR3 spans 16 amino acids. Germline V gene data show CDR1 as SGHDT and CDR2 as YYEEEE. V was shortened by 2 bases and J by 5 bases, with 14 bases between the two germline ends. This chain's CDR3 is CASSFLQGYNNSPLHF. Written as DNA, the CDR3 is TGTGCCAGCAGCTTTCTACAGGGATACAATAATTCACCCCTCCACTTT.

The rearrangement links TRBV3-1 (or the pseudogene TRBV3-2) to TRBJ2-1; 14 positions agree with TRBD2. The CDR3 has 15 amino acids. Germline CDR1 and CDR2: LGHDT and YNNKEL (reference sequence). The V and J ends lost 4 bases and 8 bases, in that order; junction bases with no gene match: 4. In DNA, the CDR3 is TGTGCCAGCAGCCCGGGACTAGCGGGGGTGGATGAGCAGTTCTTC. It is translated as CASSPGLAGVDEQFF.

V gene TRBV19 combines with J gene TRBJ1-1; D remains ambiguous. The CDR3 extends over 13 amino acids. Germline CDR1 is LNHDA and CDR2 is SQIVND (reference sequence). V lost 1 base, J lost 7 bases, and 10 bases lay in between. The CDR3 nucleotides are TGTGCCAGTAGTATAGGGCTCGAGGGTGAAGCTTTCTTT. This gives the protein CASSIGLEGEAFF.

V gene TRBV28 combines with J gene TRBJ1-5, with D possibly being TRBD1 (5 bases). The germline V gene has CDR1 MDHEN and CDR2 SYDVKM. The CDR3 covers 17 residues. V was trimmed by 5 bases and J by 2 bases, leaving 19 bases between them. The CDR3 nucleotides read TGTGCCAGCAGTGACAGTTTCGGGACTGTTCGCAATCAGCCCCAGCATTTT. Amino acid sequence: CASSDSFGTVRNQPQHF. The entire variable domain, with the rest obtained from reference TRBV28 and TRBJ1-5, is as follows: DVKVTQSSRYLVKRTGEKVFLECVQDMDHENMFWYRQDPGLGLRLIYFSYDVKMKEKGDIPEGYSVSREKKERFSLILESASTNQTSMYLCASSDSFGTVRNQPQHFGDGTRLSIL.

This clone was seen once. The rearrangement joins TRBV5-1 to TRBJ1-5; TRBD1 matches at 8 bases. Germline CDR1 reads SGHRS; CDR2 reads YFSETQ. J lost 0 bases, V lost 7 bases, and 15 bases had no gene match. This CDR3 is 18 amino acids long. This CDR3 reads CASRKGQGGEYSNQPQHF. The CDR3 DNA is TGCGCCAGCCGCAAAGGACAGGGAGGGGAATATAGCAATCAGCCCCAGCATTTT.

V gene TRBV28 combines with J gene TRBJ1-2; 11 nucleotides match TRBD1. The CDR3 extends over 15 amino acids. Losses at the gene ends were 6 bases for V and 2 bases for J; bases not matched to a gene: 5. The germline V gene has CDR1 MDHEN and CDR2 SYDVKM. The DNA for the CDR3 is TGTGCCAGCAGCCCCGGGACAGGGGGGAACTATGGCTACACCTTC. Translating it yields CASSPGTGGNYGYTF.

V usage is TRBV19 and J usage is TRBJ1-1, with TRBD1 identical over 10 bases. CDR1 is LNHDA, CDR2 SQIVND, per germline (reference sequence). The CDR3 totals 15 residues. After removal of 7 bases from V and 5 bases from J, the junction contained 10 bases not matched to a gene. CDR3 in amino acids: CASIGTGAVETEAFF. Here the CDR3 DNA reads TGTGCCAGTATCGGGACAGGGGCAGTGGAGACTGAAGCTTTCTTT. Based on the CDR3 plus reference TRBV19 and TRBJ1-1, the full variable domain is DGGITQSPKYLFRKEGQNVTLSCEQNLNHDAMYWYRQDPGQGLRLIYYSQIVNDFQKGDIAEGYSVSREKKESFPLTVTSAQKNPTAFYLCASIGTGAVETEAFFGQGTRLTVV.

The chain joins TRBV6-4 to TRBJ2-1; 9 bases agree with TRBD2. Unmatched junction bases numbered 17, after V lost 6 bases and J lost 2 bases. CDR3 length: 19 amino acids. Germline CDR1 reads MRHNA; CDR2 reads SNTAGT. CDR3 protein: CASSGRAGGSLAAYNEQFF. The CDR3 DNA is TGTGCCAGCAGCGGAAGGGCGGGGGGGTCTTTAGCGGCCTACAATGAGCAGTTCTTC.

The sample holds one count of this clone. The chain recombines TRBV5-6 with TRBJ2-2, with 9 positions matching TRBD1. This CDR3 spans 15 amino acids. V lost 4 bases and J lost 5; bases outside the gene matches: 6. Germline-derived CDR1 and CDR2 are SGHDT and YYEEEE. The CDR3 nucleotides read TGTGCCAGCAGCCCCGGGACAGGGAGGACCGGGGAGCTGTTTTTT. Its protein product is CASSPGTGRTGELFF.

This clone was seen a handful of times. This chain connects TRBV19 to TRBJ1-1; the match to TRBD1 covers 8 bases. Germline trimming cut 10 bases from V and 0 bases from J; bases unmatched to any gene: 10. Per the germline V gene, CDR1 is LNHDA and CDR2 is SQIVND (reference sequence). This CDR3 has 15 residues. The CDR3 sequence: CATQDRGLMNTEAFF. The CDR3, as DNA: TGTGCCACTCAAGACAGGGGATTAATGAACACTGAAGCTTTCTTT.

This clone was seen a handful of times. CDR3 residues: CASSPGQGAFSPLHF. CDR3 DNA: TGTGCCAGCAGCCCGGGACAGGGGGCCTTTTCACCCCTCCACTTT. This sequence joins TRBV5-4 and TRBJ1-6; 12 bases align to TRBD1. Germline CDR1 SGHNT, CDR2 YYREEE (reference sequence). The CDR3 runs to 15 residues. V dropped 4 bases and J dropped 9; count of bases not matched to a gene: 5.

The chain has TRBV30 and TRBJ1-2; tentative D call: TRBD1 (6 bases). The germline CDR1 and CDR2 sequences are GTSNPN and SVGIG (reference sequence). This CDR3 comprises 15 residues. V was shortened by 0 bases and J by 6 bases, with 17 bases between the two germline ends. The CDR3 DNA reads TGTGCCTGGAGTGTCGGAGGACAGAGTATCGATGGCTACACCTTC. Encoded protein: CAWSVGGQSIDGYTF. Full variable domain (outside the CDR3, taken from reference TRBV30 and TRBJ1-2): SQTIHQWPATLVQPVGSPLSLECTVEGTSNPNLYWYRQAAGRGLQLLFYSVGIGQISSEVPQNLSASRPQDRQFILSSKKLLLSDSGFYLCAWSVGGQSIDGYTFGSGTRLTVV.

The chain carries TRBV7-6 and TRBJ1-3; 7 bases map to TRBD1. The V and J ends lost 5 bases and 0 bases, in that order; junction bases with no gene match: 7. The V gene's germline CDR1 is SGHVS and CDR2 FNYEAQ. The CDR3 length is 16 residues. CDR3 sequence: CASSPRTGNSGNTIYF. CDR3 DNA: TGTGCCAGCAGCCCCCGGACAGGAAACTCTGGAAACACCATATATTTT.